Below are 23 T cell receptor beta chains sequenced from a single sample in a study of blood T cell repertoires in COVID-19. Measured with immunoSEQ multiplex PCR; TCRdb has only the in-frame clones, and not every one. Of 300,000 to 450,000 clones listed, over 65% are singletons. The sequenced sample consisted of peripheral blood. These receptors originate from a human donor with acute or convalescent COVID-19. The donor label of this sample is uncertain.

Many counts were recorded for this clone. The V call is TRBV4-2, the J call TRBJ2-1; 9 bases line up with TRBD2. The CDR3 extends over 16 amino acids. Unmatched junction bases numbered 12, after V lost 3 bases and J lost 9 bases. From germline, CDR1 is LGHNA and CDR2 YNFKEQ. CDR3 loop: CASSHISGSNAGEQFF. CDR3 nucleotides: TGTGCCAGCAGCCACATTAGCGGGAGTAACGCCGGTGAGCAGTTCTTC.

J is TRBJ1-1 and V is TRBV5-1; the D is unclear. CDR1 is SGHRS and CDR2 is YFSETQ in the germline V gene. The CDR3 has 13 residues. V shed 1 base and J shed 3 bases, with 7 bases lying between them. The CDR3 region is CASSLQAYTEAFF. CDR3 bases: TGCGCCAGCAGCTTGCAAGCGTACACTGAAGCTTTCTTT.

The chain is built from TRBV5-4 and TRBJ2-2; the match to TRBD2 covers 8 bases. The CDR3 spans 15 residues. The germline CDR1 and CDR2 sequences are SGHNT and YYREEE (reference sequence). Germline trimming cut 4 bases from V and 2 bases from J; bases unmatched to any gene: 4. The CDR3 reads CASSLGTSNTGELFF. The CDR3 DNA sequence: TGTGCCAGCAGCCTGGGGACTAGTAACACCGGGGAGCTGTTTTTT.

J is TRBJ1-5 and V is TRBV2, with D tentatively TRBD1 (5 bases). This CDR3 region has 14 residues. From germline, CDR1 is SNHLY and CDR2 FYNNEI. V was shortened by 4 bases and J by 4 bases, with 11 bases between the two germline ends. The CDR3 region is CASSAMGGNQPQHF. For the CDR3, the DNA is TGTGCCAGCAGTGCTATGGGGGGTAATCAGCCCCAGCATTTT.

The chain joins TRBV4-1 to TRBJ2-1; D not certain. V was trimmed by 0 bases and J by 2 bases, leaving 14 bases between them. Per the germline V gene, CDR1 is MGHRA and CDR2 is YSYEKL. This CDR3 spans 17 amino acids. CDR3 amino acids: CASSQDQRYSPYNEQFF. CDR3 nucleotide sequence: TGCGCCAGCAGCCAAGATCAGAGATACAGTCCCTACAATGAGCAGTTCTTC.

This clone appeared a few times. The CDR3 reads CASSPVGLSLNTEAFF. In nucleotides, the CDR3 is TGTGCCAGCTCACCAGTCGGACTTAGCCTAAACACTGAAGCTTTCTTT. The V call is TRBV18, the J call TRBJ1-1, with D unclear. The germline V gene has CDR1 KGHSH and CDR2 LQKENI. The CDR3 sequence is 16 residues long. Trimming cost V 2 bases and J 2 bases, with 15 bases left between them.

Here the CDR3 DNA reads TGCGCCAGCAGAAAATCCGGGACAGGGGGCACCGGGGAGCTGTTTTTT. It translates to CASRKSGTGGTGELFF. This chain joins TRBV10-1 and TRBJ2-2, with TRBD1 identical over 11 bases. Per germline, CDR1 WNHNN and CDR2 SYGVQD (reference sequence). This CDR3 is built from 16 residues. Trimming at V came to 6 bases and at J to 4 bases, leaving 7 bases not matched to a gene.

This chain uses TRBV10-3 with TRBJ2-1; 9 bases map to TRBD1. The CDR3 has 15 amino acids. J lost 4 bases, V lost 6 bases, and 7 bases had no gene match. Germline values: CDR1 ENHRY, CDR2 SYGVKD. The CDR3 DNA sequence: TGTGCCATCAGCGGACAGGGGTCGGGTTACAATGAGCAGTTCTTC. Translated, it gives CAISGQGSGYNEQFF.

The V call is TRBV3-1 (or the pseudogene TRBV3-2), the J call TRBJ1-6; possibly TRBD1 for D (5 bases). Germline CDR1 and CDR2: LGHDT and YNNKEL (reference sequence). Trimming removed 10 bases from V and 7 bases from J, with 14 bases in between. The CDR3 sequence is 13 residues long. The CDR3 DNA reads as TGTGCCACCCAGGGTGTCGGGAATTCACCCCTCCACTTT. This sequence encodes CATQGVGNSPLHF.

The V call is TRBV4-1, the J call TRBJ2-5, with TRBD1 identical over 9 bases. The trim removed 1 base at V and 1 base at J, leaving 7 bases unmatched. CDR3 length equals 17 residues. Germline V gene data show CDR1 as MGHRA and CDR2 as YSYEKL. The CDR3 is CASSQAPGQGFQETQYF. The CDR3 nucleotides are TGCGCCAGCAGCCAAGCGCCGGGACAGGGATTCCAAGAGACCCAGTACTTC.

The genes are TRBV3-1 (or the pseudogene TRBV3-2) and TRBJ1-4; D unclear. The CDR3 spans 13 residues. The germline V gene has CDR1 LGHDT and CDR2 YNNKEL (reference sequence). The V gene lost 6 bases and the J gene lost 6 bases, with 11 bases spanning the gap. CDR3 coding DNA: TGTGCCAGCAGGCCAGCGTCGTATGAAAAACTGTTTTTT. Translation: CASRPASYEKLFF.

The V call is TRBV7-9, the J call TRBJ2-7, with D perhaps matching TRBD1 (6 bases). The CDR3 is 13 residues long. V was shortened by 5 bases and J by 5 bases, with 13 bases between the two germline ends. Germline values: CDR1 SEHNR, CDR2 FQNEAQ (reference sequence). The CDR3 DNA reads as TGTGCCAGCAGCCCATCCTCAGGGGACGAGCAGTACTTC. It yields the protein CASSPSSGDEQYF. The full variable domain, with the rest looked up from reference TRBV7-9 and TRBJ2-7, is DTGVSQNPRHKITKRGQNVTFRCDPISEHNRLYWYRQTLGQGPEFLTYFQNEAQLEKSRLLSDRFSAERPKGSFSTLEIQRTEQGDSAMYLCASSPSSGDEQYFGPGTRLTVT.

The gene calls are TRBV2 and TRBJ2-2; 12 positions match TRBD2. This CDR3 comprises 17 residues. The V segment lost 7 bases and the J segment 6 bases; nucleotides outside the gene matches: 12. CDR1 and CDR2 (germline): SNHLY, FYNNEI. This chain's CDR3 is CASNYLTSGGRSGELFF. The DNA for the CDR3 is TGTGCCAGCAACTATTTGACTAGCGGGGGTCGATCCGGGGAGCTGTTTTTT.

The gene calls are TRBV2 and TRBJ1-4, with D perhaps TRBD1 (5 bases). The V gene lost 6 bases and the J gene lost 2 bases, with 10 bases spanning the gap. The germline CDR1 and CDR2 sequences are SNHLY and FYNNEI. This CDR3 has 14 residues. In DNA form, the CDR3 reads TGTGCCAGCAGGGGGCTTCTGACTAATGAAAAACTGTTTTTT. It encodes CASRGLLTNEKLFF.

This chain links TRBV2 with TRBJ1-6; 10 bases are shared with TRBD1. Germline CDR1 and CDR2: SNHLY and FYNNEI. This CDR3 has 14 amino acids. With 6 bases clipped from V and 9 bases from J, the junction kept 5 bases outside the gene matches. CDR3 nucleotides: TGTGCCAGCAGGACAGGGGGCACCGTTTCACCCCTCCACTTT. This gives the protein CASRTGGTVSPLHF. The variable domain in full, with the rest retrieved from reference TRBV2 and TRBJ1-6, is EPEVTQTPSHQVTQMGQEVILRCVPISNHLYFYWYRQILGQKVEFLVSFYNNEISEKSEIFDDQFSVERPDGSNFTLKIRSTKLEDSAMYFCASRTGGTVSPLHFGNGTRLTVT.

CDR3 sequence reads: CASSLARAGGSREKLFF. CDR3 nucleotide sequence: TGCGCCAGCAGCTTGGCTCGGGCAGGGGGCTCTCGTGAAAAACTGTTTTTT. This chain joins TRBV5-1 and TRBJ1-4; 8 bases line up with TRBD1. V shed 0 bases, J shed 7 bases, and the junction held 11 bases outside the gene matches. CDR3 length equals 17 residues. CDR1 SGHRS and CDR2 YFSETQ come from the germline V gene.

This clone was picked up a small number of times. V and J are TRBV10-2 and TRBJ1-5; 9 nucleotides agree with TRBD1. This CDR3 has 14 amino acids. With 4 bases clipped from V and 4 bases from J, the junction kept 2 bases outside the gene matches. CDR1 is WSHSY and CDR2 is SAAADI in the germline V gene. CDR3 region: CASSGTGVNQPQHF. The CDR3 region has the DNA TGCGCCAGCAGTGGGACAGGGGTAAATCAGCCCCAGCATTTT.

Written as DNA, the CDR3 is TGCAGCGCACAGGGGCAGAATGAAAAACTGTTTTTT. Encoded protein: CSAQGQNEKLFF. The chain employs TRBV29-1 and TRBJ1-4, with TRBD1 identical over 7 bases. The V gene's germline CDR1 is SQVTM and CDR2 ANQGSEA. The CDR3 extends over 12 amino acids. With V trimmed by 7 bases and J by 5 bases, 4 bases remained unmatched.

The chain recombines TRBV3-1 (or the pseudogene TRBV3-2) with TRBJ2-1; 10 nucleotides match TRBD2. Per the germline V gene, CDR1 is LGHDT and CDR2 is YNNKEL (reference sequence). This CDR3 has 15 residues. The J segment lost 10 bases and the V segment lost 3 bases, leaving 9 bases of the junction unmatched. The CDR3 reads CASSHWASGSEEQFF. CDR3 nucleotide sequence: TGTGCCAGCAGCCATTGGGCTAGCGGGAGCGAAGAGCAGTTCTTC.

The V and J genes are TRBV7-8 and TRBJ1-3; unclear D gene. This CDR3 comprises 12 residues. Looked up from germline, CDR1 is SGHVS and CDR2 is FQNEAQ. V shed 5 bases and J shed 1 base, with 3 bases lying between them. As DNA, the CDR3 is TGTGCCAGCAGCCCTTCTGGAAACACCATATATTTT. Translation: CASSPSGNTIYF.

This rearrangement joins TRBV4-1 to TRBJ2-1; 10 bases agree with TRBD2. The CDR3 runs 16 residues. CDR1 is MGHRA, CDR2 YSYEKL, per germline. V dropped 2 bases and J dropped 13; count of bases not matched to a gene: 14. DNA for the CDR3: TGCGCCAGCAGCCAATCTACCGGACTAGCGGCCCCAATTCAGTTCTTC. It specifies CASSQSTGLAAPIQFF.

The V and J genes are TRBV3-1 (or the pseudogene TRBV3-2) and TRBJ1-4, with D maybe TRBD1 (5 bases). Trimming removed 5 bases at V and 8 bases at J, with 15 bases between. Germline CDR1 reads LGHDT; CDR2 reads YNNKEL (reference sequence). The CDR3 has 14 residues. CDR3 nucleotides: TGTGCCAGCAGCGGAAGGGGTAAAGGGGAAAAACTGTTTTTT. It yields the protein CASSGRGKGEKLFF.

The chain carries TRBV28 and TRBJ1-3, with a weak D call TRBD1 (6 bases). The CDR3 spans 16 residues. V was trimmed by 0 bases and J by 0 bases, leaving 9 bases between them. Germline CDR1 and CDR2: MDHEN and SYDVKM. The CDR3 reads CASSLWGAPSGNTIYF. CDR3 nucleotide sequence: TGTGCCAGCAGTTTATGGGGGGCCCCCTCTGGAAACACCATATATTTT.